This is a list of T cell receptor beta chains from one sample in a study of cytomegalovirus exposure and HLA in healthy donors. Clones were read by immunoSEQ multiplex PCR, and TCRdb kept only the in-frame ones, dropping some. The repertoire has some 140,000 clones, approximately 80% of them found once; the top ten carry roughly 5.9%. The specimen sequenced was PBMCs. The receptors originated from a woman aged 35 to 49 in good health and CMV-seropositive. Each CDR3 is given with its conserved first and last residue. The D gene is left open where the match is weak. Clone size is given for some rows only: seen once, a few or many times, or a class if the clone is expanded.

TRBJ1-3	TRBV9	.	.	TGTGCCAGCAGCGTACAGGGTCACTCTGGAAACACCATATATTTT	CASSVQGHSGNTIYF
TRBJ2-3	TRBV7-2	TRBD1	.	TGTGCCAGCAGCTTAGCCGGGACAGGGTGGAGAACAGATACGCAGTATTTT	CASSLAGTGWRTDTQYF
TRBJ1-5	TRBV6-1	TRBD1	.	TGTGCCAGCAGGAGGGGACAGGGGGGAGATCAGCCCCAGCATTTT	CASRRGQGGDQPQHF
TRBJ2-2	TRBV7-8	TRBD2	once	TGTGCCAGCAGCTTAGGTCGTCTAGCGGGAGTCGGCGCGAACACCGGGGAGCTGTTTTTT	CASSLGRLAGVGANTGELFF
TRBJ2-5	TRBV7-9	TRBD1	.	TGTGCCAGCAGCCCTCAGGACAGGGTAGGCCCAGAGACCCAGTACTTC	CASSPQDRVGPETQYF
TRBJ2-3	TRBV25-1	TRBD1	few	TGTGCCAGCAGTACAGGGGGAATCACAGATACGCAGTATTTT	CASSTGGITDTQYF
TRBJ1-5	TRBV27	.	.	TGTGCCAGCAGATATCGATCTCTTGGGGGGGGGCGAGACGATCAGCCCCAGCATTTT	CASRYRSLGGGRDDQPQHF
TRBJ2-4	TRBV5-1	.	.	TGCGCCAGCAGCTCTCGGGAAGGCTTCGGGCTAGCCAAAAACATTCAGTACTTC	CASSSREGFGLAKNIQYF
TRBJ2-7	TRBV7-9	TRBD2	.	TGTGCCAGCAGCCCAGGACTAGCGGGGTCCGGGGAGCAGTACTTC	CASSPGLAGSGEQYF
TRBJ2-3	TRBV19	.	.	TGTGCCAGTAGTATACGTCGGGTCGGCACAGATACGCAGTATTTT	CASSIRRVGTDTQYF
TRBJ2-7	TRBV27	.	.	TGTGCCAGCACTCCTGGGGGGGCGGGCTCCTACGAGCAGTACTTC	CASTPGGAGSYEQYF
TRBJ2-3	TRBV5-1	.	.	TGCGCCAGCAGCTTGGGGGCCTTCACAGATACGCAGTATTTT	CASSLGAFTDTQYF
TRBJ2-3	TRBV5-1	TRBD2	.	TGCGCCAGCAGCTTGTCCTCTAGCGGTACAGATACGCAGTATTTT	CASSLSSSGTDTQYF
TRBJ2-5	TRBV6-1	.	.	.	CASSTSFRAQTQYF
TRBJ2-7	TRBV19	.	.	TGTGCCAGTAGACAGGGCTACGAGCAGTACTTC	CASRQGYEQYF
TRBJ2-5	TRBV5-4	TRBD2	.	TGTGCCAGCAGCCTAGCGGGAGGGGTGGTAGAGACCCAGTACTTC	CASSLAGGVVETQYF
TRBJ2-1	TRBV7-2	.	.	TGTGCCAGCACCACGAGACAGTGGGCCTACAATGAGCAGTTCTTC	CASTTRQWAYNEQFF
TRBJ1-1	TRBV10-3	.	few	TGTGCCAACGGAAGGGGCGGGAACACTGAAGCTTTCTTT	CANGRGGNTEAFF
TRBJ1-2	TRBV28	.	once	TGTGCCAGCAGACCAACAGGAGTCTATGGCTACACCTTC	CASRPTGVYGYTF
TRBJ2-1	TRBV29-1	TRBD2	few	TGCAGCTTATCCGGGACTAGCGGGAGCTATGAGCAGTTCTTC	CSLSGTSGSYEQFF
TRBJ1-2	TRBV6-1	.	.	TGTGCCAGCAGCCTCCGGGAAGACTATGGCTACACCTTC	CASSLREDYGYTF
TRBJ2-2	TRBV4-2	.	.	TGTGCCAGCAGCCGAGCTAGCGTTGGCACCGGGGAGCTGTTTTTT	CASSRASVGTGELFF
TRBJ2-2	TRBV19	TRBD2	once	TGTGCCAGTAGTATAGGGCCCCGGGGGGCGAACACCGGGGAGCTGTTTTTT	CASSIGPRGANTGELFF
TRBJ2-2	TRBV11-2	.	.	TGTGCCAGCAGCTTATCTCAGGGAACCGGGGAGCTGTTTTTT	CASSLSQGTGELFF
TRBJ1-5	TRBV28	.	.	TGTGCCAGCAGTTCGGGGTCTAGCAATCAGCCCCAGCATTTT	CASSSGSSNQPQHF
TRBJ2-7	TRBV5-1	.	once	TGCGCCAGCAGCTATATTAGCGACCAGACCTACGAGCAGTACTTC	CASSYISDQTYEQYF
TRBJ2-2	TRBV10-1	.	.	TGCGCCAGCAGCTCTAGCACCGGGGAGCTGTTTTTT	CASSSSTGELFF
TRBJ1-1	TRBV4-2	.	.	TGTGCCAGCAGCCAGGGGGACATGAACACTGAAGCTTTCTTT	CASSQGDMNTEAFF
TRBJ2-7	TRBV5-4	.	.	TGTGCCAGCAGCTTGGACAGGGCCCCCCGCGAGCAGTACTTC	CASSLDRAPREQYF
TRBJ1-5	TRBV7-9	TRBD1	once	TGTGCCAGCAGCTTAGGGGTCGGGACAGAAAATCAGCCCCAGCATTTT	CASSLGVGTENQPQHF
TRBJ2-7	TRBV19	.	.	TGTGCCAGTAGTATAGTCCCAGAGGGATCCTACGAGCAGTACTTC	CASSIVPEGSYEQYF
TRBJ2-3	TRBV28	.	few	TGTGCCAGCAGTTTGCCCCTGGGGACTAGCACAGATACGCAGTATTTT	CASSLPLGTSTDTQYF
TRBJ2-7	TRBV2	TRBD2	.	TGTGCCAGCAGGACTAGCGGTACCTACGAGCAGTACTTC	CASRTSGTYEQYF
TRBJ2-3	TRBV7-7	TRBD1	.	TGTGCTGCAGGGGGAATAGGAGATACGCAGTATTTT	CAAGGIGDTQYF
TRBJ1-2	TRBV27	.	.	TGTGCCAGCAGTTTAGGGGGCGCCGGGCGCGGCTACACCTTC	CASSLGGAGRGYTF
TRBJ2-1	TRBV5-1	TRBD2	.	TGCGCCAGCAGCTTAGGTAGCGGGTCCTACAATGAGCAGTTCTTC	CASSLGSGSYNEQFF
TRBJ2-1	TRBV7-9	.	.	TGTGCCAGCAGCCGGCAGGGGGAGCAGTTCTTC	CASSRQGEQFF
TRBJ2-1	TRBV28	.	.	TGTGCCAGCACCCTGTCCAGGGCTAACTACGACAATGAGCAGTTCTTC	CASTLSRANYDNEQFF
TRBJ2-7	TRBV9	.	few	TGTGCCAGCAGCGTAGACGGGAGCGCCTACGAGCAGTACTTC	CASSVDGSAYEQYF
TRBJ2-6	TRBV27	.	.	TGTGCCAGCAGTTTAAGAGTCTCTGGGGCCAACGTCCTGACTTTC	CASSLRVSGANVLTF
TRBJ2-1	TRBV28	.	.	TGTGCCAGCAGTTTAGGGCAGGCGCTACTGGGTGGGCAGTTCTTC	CASSLGQALLGGQFF
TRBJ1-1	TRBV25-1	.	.	TGTGCCAGCAGTGGCCGATATCACCGGGGGGACACTGAAGCTTTCTTT	CASSGRYHRGDTEAFF